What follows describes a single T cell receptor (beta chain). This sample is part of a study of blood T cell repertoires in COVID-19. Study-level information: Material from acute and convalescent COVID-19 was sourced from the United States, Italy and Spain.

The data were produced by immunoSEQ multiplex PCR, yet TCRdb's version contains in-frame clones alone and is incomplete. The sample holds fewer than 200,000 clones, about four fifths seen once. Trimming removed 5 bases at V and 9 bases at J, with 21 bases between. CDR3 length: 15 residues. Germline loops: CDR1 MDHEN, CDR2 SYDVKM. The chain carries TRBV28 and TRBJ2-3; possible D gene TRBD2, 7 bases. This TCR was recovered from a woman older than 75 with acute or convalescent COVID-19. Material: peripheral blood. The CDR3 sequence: CASSPSPTSQGTQYF. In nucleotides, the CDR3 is TGTGCCAGCAGTCCCTCCCCGACTAGCCAGGGGACGCAGTATTTT. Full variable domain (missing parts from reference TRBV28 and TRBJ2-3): DVKVTQSSRYLVKRTGEKVFLECVQDMDHENMFWYRQDPGLGLRLIYFSYDVKMKEKGDIPEGYSVSREKKERFSLILESASTNQTSMYLCASSPSPTSQGTQYFGPGTRLTVL.